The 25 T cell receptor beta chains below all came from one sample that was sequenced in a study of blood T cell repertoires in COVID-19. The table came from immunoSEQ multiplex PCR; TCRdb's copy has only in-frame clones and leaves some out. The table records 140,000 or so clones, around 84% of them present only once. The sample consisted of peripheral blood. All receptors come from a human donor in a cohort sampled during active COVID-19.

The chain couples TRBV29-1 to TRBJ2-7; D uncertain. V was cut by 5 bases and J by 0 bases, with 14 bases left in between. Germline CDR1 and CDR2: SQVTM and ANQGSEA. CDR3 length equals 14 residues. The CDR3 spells CSVRGASSSYEQYF. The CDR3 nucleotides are TGCAGCGTTCGAGGAGCCTCAAGCTCCTACGAGCAGTACTTC.

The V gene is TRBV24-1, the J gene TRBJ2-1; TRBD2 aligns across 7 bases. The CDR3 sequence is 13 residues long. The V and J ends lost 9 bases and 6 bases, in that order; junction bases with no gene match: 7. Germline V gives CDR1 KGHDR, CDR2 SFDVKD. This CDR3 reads CATAAGTSNEQFF. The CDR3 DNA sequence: TGTGCCACCGCAGCGGGGACGTCCAATGAGCAGTTCTTC.

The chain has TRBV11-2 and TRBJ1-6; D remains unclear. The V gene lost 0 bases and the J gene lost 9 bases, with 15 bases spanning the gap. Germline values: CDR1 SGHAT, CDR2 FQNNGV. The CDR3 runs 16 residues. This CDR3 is CASSLDLRGRGSPLHF. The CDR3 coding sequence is TGTGCCAGCAGCTTAGATCTTCGGGGTCGAGGTTCACCCCTCCACTTT.

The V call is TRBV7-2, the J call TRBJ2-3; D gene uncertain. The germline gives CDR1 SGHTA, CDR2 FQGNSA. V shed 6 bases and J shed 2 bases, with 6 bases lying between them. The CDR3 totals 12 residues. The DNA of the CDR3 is TGTGCCAGCAGTTACTTCACAGATACGCAGTATTTT. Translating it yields CASSYFTDTQYF.

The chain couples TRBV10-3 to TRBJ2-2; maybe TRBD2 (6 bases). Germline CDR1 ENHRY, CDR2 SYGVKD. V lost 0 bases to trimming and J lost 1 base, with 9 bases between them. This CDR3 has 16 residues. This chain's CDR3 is CAISESPGVNTGELFF. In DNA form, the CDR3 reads TGTGCCATCAGTGAGTCCCCGGGGGTGAACACCGGGGAGCTGTTTTTT.

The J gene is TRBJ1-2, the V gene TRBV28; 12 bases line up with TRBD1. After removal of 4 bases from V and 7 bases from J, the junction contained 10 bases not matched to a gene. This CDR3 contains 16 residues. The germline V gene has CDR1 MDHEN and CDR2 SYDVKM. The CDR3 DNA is TGTGCCAGCAGTTCCCCAACCCCGGGACAGGGGGCTGGCTACACCTTC. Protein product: CASSSPTPGQGAGYTF.

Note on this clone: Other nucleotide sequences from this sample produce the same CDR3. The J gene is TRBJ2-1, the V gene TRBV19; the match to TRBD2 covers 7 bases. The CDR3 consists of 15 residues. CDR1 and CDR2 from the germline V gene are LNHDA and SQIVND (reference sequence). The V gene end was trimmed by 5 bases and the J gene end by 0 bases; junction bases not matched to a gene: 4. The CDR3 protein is CASSPGGSSYNEQFF. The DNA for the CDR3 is TGTGCCAGTAGTCCCGGGGGGAGCTCCTACAATGAGCAGTTCTTC.

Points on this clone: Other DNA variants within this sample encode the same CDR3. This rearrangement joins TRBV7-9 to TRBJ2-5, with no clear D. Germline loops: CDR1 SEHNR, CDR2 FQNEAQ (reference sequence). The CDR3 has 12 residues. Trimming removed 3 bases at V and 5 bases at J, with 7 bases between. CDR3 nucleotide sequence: TGTGCCAGCAGCTTTGGAGAGGAGACCCAGTACTTC. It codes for CASSFGEETQYF.

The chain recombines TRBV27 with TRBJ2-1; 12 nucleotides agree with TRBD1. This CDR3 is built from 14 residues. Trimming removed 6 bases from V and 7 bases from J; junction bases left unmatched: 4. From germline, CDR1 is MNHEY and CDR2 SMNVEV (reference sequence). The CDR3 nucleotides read TGTGCCAGCAGGGGACAGGGGGCTGCTAATGAGCAGTTCTTC. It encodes CASRGQGAANEQFF.

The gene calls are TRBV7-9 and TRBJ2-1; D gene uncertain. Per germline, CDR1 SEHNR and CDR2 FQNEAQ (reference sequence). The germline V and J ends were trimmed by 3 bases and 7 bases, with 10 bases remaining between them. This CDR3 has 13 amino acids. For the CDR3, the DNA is TGTGCCAGCAGCTTTACACGGGTGAATGAGCAGTTCTTC. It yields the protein CASSFTRVNEQFF.

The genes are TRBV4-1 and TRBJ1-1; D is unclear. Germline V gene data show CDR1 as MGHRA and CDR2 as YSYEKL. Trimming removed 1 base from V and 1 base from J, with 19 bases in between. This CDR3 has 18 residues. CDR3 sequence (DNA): TGCGCCAGCAGCCAAGTAATCTGGCTCCTCGGAGGGAACACTGAAGCTTTCTTT. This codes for CASSQVIWLLGGNTEAFF.

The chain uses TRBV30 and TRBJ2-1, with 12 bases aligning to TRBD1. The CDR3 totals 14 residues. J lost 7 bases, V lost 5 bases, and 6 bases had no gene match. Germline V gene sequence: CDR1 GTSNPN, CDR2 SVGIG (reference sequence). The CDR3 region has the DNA TGTGCCTGGGGACCGGGACAGGGGGCTAATGAGCAGTTCTTC. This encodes CAWGPGQGANEQFF.

The CDR3 sequence: CASSLGGQGNTEAFF. CDR3 DNA sequence: TGTGCCAGCAGTTTGGGGGGGCAGGGGAACACTGAAGCTTTCTTT. This rearrangement joins TRBV6-5 to TRBJ1-1, with D tentatively TRBD1 (6 bases). Germline lookup yields CDR1 MNHEY and CDR2 SVGAGI. This CDR3 region has 15 residues. Trimming pared 4 bases from V and 1 base from J, leaving 13 bases between.

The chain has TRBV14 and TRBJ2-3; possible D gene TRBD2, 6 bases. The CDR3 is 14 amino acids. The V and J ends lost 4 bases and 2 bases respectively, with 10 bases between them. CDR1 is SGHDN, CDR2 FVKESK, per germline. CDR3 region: CASSLWTNTDTQYF. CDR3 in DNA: TGTGCCAGCAGCCTATGGACTAACACAGATACGCAGTATTTT.

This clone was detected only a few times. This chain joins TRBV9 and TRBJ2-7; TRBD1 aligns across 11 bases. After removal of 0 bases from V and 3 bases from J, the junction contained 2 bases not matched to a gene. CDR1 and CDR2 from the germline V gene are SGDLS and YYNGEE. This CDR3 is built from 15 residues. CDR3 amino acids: CASSVAGTGGYEQYF. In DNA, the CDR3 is TGTGCCAGCAGCGTAGCGGGGACAGGGGGCTACGAGCAGTACTTC.

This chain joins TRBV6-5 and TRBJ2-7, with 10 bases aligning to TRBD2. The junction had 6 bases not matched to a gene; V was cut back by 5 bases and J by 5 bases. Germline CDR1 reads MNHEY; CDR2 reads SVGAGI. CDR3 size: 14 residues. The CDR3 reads CASSTRSGRDEQYF. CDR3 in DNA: TGTGCCAGCAGTACCCGGAGCGGGAGGGACGAGCAGTACTTC.

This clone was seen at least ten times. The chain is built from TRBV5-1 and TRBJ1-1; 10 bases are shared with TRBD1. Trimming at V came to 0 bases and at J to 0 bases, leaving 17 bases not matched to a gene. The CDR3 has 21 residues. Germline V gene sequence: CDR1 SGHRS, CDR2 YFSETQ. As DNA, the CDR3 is TGCGCCAGCAGCTTGGTTCGTGATTTGGGACAGGGGTTAGGCATGAACACTGAAGCTTTCTTT. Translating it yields CASSLVRDLGQGLGMNTEAFF.

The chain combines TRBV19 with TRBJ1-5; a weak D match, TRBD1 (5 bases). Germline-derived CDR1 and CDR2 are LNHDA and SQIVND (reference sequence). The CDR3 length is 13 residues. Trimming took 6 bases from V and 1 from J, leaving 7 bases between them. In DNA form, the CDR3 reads TGTGCCAGTAGCTACAGGAGCAATCAGCCCCAGCATTTT. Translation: CASSYRSNQPQHF.

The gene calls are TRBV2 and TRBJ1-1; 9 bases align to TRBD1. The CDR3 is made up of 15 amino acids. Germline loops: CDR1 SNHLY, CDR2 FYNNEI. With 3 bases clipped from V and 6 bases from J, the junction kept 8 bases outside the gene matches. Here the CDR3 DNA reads TGTGCCAGCAGTGAGGGTACAGGGGGCCGTCCTGAAGCTTTCTTT. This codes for CASSEGTGGRPEAFF.

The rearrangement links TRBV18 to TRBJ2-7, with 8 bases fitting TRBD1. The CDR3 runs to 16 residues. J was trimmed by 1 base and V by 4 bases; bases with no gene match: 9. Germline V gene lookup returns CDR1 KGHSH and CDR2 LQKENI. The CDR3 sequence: CASSRPGGSGSYEQYF. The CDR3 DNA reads TGTGCCAGCTCACGTCCAGGGGGCTCGGGGTCCTACGAGCAGTACTTC.

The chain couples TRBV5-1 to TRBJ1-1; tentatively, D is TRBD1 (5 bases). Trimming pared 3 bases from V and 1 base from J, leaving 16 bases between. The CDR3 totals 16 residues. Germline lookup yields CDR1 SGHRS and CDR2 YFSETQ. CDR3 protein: CASSWRAGDANTEAFF. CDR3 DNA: TGCGCCAGCAGCTGGCGAGCGGGGGACGCGAACACTGAAGCTTTCTTT.

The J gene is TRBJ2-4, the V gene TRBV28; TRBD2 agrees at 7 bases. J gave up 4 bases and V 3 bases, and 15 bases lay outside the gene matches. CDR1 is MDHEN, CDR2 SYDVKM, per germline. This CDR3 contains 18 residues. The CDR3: CASSLGRKGAGLKNIQYF. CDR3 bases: TGTGCCAGCAGTTTGGGGAGGAAGGGAGCGGGACTGAAAAACATTCAGTACTTC.

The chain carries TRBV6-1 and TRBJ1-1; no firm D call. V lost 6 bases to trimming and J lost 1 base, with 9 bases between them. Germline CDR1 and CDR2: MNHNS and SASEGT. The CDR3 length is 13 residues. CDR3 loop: CASSDRGNTEAFF. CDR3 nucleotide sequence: TGTGCCAGCAGCGACCGCGGGAACACTGAAGCTTTCTTT.

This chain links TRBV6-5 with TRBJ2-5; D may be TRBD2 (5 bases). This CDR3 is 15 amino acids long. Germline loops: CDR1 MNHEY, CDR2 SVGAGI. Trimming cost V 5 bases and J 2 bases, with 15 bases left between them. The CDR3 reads CASSRWTGKQETQYF. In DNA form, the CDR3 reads TGTGCCAGCAGTCGCTGGACGGGGAAGCAAGAGACCCAGTACTTC.

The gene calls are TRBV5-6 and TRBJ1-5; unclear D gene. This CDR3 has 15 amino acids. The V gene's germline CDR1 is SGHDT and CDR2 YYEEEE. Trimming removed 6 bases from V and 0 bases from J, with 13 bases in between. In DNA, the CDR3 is TGTGCCAGCACCAACAATGCAAATAGCAATCAGCCCCAGCATTTT. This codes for CASTNNANSNQPQHF.